The entry that follows covers one T cell receptor (beta chain) sequence. Its antigen remains unknown. This entry belongs to a study of a mutant IDH1 vaccine in newly diagnosed glioma. Whole-study context: Eight vaccinations reached patients in weeks 1, 3, 5, 7, 11, 15, 19 and 23. The treated group averaged around 40 years old and was 62.5% male, roughly 38% female. Before enrollment, the patients had been treated with radiotherapy alone, temozolomide alone, or both together. Most of them had received both.

Regarding time point: week 23, last vaccination. Doses of 300 ug of mutant IDH1 20-mer peptide were given with topical imiquimod. Sequencing was performed with immunoSEQ multiplex PCR; in TCRdb, only in-frame clones are kept and a portion is missing. The table has roughly 76,000 clones, 85% seen once. The J segment lost 3 bases and the V segment lost 5 bases, leaving 5 bases of the junction unmatched. Germline CDR1 is LNHDA and CDR2 is SQIVND (reference sequence). The length of the CDR3 is 15 residues. The sample consisted of PBMCs, taken from a glioma patient whose treatment included an IDH1 peptide vaccine. This clonotype was sampled from a man aged 30 to 45 with glioma. Some clones in this sample may be carry-over from other donors' samples. This chain joins TRBV19 and TRBJ2-2; 8 nucleotides align to TRBD1. In DNA form, the CDR3 reads TGTGCCAGTAGTCGACAGGGGACTGACACCGGGGAGCTGTTTTTT. It codes for CASSRQGTDTGELFF.